Listed here are 9 T cell receptor beta chains from one sample, sequenced in a study of CD8 T cells in ankylosing spondylitis. Whole-study results and caveats: Blood of patients with ankylosing spondylitis appeared to be characterized by a TCR beta motif of eight highly homologous variants.

TCRdb used MiXCR to reprocess the 5' RACE reads, holding one entry per CDR3 protein. This sample has a few hundred thousand distinct CDR3 sequences, with under 25% found just once. No antigen has been identified for these receptors. Sequencing was done on a sample of blood, either unsorted or a sorted T cell fraction (not recorded which). These receptors were taken from a male donor with ankylosing spondylitis.

This clonotype has a handful of counts. The chain recombines TRBV5-1 with TRBJ2-3; D is perhaps TRBD1 or TRBD2 (7 bases each). Trimming stripped 4 bases from V and 1 base from J, with 13 bases between. Germline values: CDR1 SGHRS, CDR2 YFSETQ. The CDR3 consists of 15 residues. The CDR3 spells CASSRSGTGTDTQYF. CDR3 DNA: TGCGCCAGCAGCCGAAGCGGGACAGGCACAGATACGCAGTATTTT.

The CDR3 coding sequence is TGCAGTGCTAGAACTAGCGGTTTATACAATGAGCAGTTCTTC. This gives the protein CSARTSGLYNEQFF. The chain is built from TRBV20-1 and TRBJ2-1; 8 bases agree with TRBD2. The CDR3 contains 14 residues. CDR1 is DFQATT, CDR2 SNEGSKA, per germline (reference sequence). The trim removed 2 bases at V and 4 bases at J, leaving 4 bases unmatched.

The J gene is TRBJ2-5, the V gene TRBV3-1; tentative D call: TRBD2 (5 bases). The V gene lost 1 base and the J gene lost 4 bases, with 13 bases spanning the gap. The CDR3 is made up of 15 amino acids. From germline, CDR1 is LGHDT and CDR2 YNNKEL (reference sequence). This CDR3 is CASSQGLRRGETQYF. CDR3 coding DNA: TGTGCCAGCAGCCAAGGACTACGCCGGGGAGAGACCCAGTACTTC.

V gene TRBV12-3 or TRBV12-4 combines with J gene TRBJ2-7; 9 bases are a match to TRBD2. The J segment lost 4 bases and the V segment lost 2 bases, leaving 3 bases of the junction unmatched. The CDR3 sequence is 14 residues long. CDR3 in DNA: TGTGCCAGCAGTTTACTAGCGGGACGGTACGAGCAGTACTTC. It encodes CASSLLAGRYEQYF.

The chain carries TRBV7-2 and TRBJ2-1, with TRBD2 matching over 12 bases. The V gene end was trimmed by 6 bases and the J gene end by 5 bases; junction bases not matched to a gene: 5. CDR1 SGHTA and CDR2 FQGNSA come from the germline V gene. CDR3 length: 15 residues. CDR3 in DNA: TGTGCCAGCAGACCCGGACTAGCGGGACACAATGAGCAGTTCTTC. Translation: CASRPGLAGHNEQFF. Full variable domain (missing parts from reference TRBV7-2 and TRBJ2-1): GAGVSQSPSNKVTEKGKDVELRCDPISGHTALYWYRQSLGQGLEFLIYFQGNSAPDKSGLPSDRFSAERTGGSVSTLTIQRTQQEDSAVYLCASRPGLAGHNEQFFGPGTRLTVL.

The J gene is TRBJ2-1, the V gene TRBV11-2, with TRBD2 matching over 7 bases. CDR3 length equals 18 residues. The J segment lost 4 bases and the V segment lost 3 bases, leaving 15 bases of the junction unmatched. Germline CDR1 SGHAT, CDR2 FQNNGV. The chain's CDR3 is CASSFPTPSGGVYNEQFF. The CDR3 DNA follows: TGTGCCAGCAGCTTCCCTACCCCTTCTGGGGGGGTTTACAATGAGCAGTTCTTC.

For this clonotype: Relative to the germline gene, one junction end is altered; a read error may explain this. CDR3 sequence: CAGSLEVDTIYGYTF. As DNA, the CDR3 is TGCGCCGGCAGCTTGGAGGTGGACACTATCTATGGCTACACCTTC. The gene calls are TRBV5-1 and TRBJ1-2; tentative D call: TRBD1 (5 bases). The CDR3 sequence is 15 residues long. Germline V CDR1 and CDR2: SGHRS, YFSETQ.

The chain couples TRBV2 to TRBJ2-3, with 7 bases fitting TRBD1. V lost 5 bases to trimming and J lost 2 bases; unmatched junction nucleotides: 7. The V gene's germline CDR1 is SNHLY and CDR2 FYNNEI. CDR3 length: 15 amino acids. The CDR3 DNA sequence: TGTGCCAGCAGTAGAGACAGGGCATCCACAGATACGCAGTATTTT. It specifies CASSRDRASTDTQYF.

The rearrangement uses TRBV28 and TRBJ2-7, with 9 bases lining up with TRBD2. CDR1 is MDHEN, CDR2 SYDVKM, per germline. V was pared by 8 bases and J by 4 bases, with 6 bases of the junction left unmatched. The CDR3 contains 13 residues. The CDR3 loop is CASVASGIYEQYF. CDR3 nucleotides: TGTGCCAGCGTGGCTAGCGGGATATACGAGCAGTACTTC.